This TCR beta chain was observed in a study of cytomegalovirus exposure and HLA in healthy donors. Overall study results and limits: With later analysis, a missense DCLRE1C variant became linked to TCR beta V- and J-gene trimming. Researchers had no immune exposure information except CMV serostatus available. Accurate HLA-A and HLA-B prediction from TCR beta sequences was reported for most subjects.

60 Vbeta and 13 Jbeta primers were used in PCR. TCRdb's table, derived via immunoSEQ multiplex PCR, lists solely in-frame clones and lacks some. The sample data list tens of thousands of clones. On this clone itself: No antigen is known for it.

CDR1 is SQVTM, CDR2 ANQGSEA, per germline. The CDR3 runs 18 residues. V shed 4 bases, J shed 2 bases, and the junction held 20 bases outside the gene matches. The origin of this receptor is a woman in her twenties or thirties in good health and CMV-seropositive. This chain connects TRBV29-1 to TRBJ2-7; 7 bases are a match to TRBD2. Sequencing was carried out using PBMCs. The CDR3 DNA reads as TGCAGCGTTGGGGAAGGTCGAGAGGCTAGCGGTTACGCCTACGAGCAGTACTTC. Translation gives CSVGEGREASGYAYEQYF.